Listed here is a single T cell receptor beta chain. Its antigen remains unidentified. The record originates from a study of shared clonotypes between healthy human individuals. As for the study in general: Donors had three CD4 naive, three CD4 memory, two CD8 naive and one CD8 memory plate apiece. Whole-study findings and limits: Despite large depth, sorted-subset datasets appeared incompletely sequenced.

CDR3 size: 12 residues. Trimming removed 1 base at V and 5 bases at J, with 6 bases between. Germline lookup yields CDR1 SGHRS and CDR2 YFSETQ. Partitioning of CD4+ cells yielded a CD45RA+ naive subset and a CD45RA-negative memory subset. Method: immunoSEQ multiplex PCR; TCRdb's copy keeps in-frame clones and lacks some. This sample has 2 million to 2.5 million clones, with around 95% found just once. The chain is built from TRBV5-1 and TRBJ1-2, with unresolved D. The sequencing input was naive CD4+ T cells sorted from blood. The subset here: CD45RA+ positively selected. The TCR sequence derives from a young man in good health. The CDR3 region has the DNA TGCGCCAGCAGCTTGCACGGGTATGGCTACACCTTC. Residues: CASSLHGYGYTF.